This entry concerns a single T cell receptor (beta chain). Its antigen is not known. The data derive from a study of CD4+ T cells in melanoma. Study observations and caveats: A reported correlation linked neoantigen-specific CD4+ T cells to CD8+, macrophage and B cell function.

CDR3 length: 18 amino acids. V lost 4 bases, J lost 5 bases, and 14 bases stayed unmatched. Germline V gene lookup returns CDR1 SGHAT and CDR2 FQNNGV. Clones were sequenced by immunoSEQ multiplex PCR, and TCRdb holds only the in-frame ones, with some missing. The sample carries 13,000 to 15,000 clones, approximately 70% recorded once. The sequenced material came from cells from a culture (not recorded whether cultured in vitro). The TCR was taken from a human donor with melanoma. The rearrangement joins TRBV11-2 to TRBJ2-7, with TRBD2 matching over 13 bases. DNA for the CDR3: TGTGCCAGCAGCTCCTGGGACAGATGGACTAGCGGGGGAGACGAGCAGTACTTC. This codes for CASSSWDRWTSGGDEQYF.